This TCR beta chain emerged from a study of radiotherapy plus CTLA-4 blockade in lung cancer. As for the study in general: Objective responses emerged in roughly a sixth of patients, and roughly 30% attained disease control.

Notes on the study in general: The best prediction of response reportedly came from early blood T cell clone dynamics, with interferon-beta. Some TCR clones had been derived from tumors. These clones expanded in peripheral blood after radiotherapy plus ipilimumab.

V dropped 4 bases and J dropped 1 base, with 10 bases sitting between them. Germline CDR1 reads KGHSH; CDR2 reads LQKENI. The CDR3 loop spans 14 amino acids. Receiving focal radiation plus CTLA-4 blockade with ipilimumab were patients who had chemo-refractory metastatic non-small-cell lung cancer. This table comes from immunoSEQ multiplex PCR, and its TCRdb copy is limited to in-frame clones, with some not included. The sample holds 15,000 or so clones, 55% to 80% seen once. In regard to this clone: What it binds is not known.

The TCR was taken from a human donor with non-small cell lung cancer whose response to radiotherapy plus ipilimumab could not be evaluated. The source material was peripheral blood, sampled from a patient treated with radiotherapy plus ipilimumab. The V and J genes are TRBV18 and TRBJ1-1; D might be TRBD1 (5 bases). CDR3 in amino acids: CASSRDSENTEAFF. CDR3 bases: TGTGCCAGCTCACGAGACAGCGAGAACACTGAAGCTTTCTTT.